This entry concerns a single TCR beta chain. The data derive from a study of blood T cell repertoires in COVID-19. Across the whole study: In each case, the material was cDNA or gDNA derived from T cells, B-cell-depleted T cells, or PBMCs.

Germline-derived CDR1 and CDR2 are SEHNR and FQNEAQ (reference sequence). With V trimmed by 3 bases and J by 7 bases, 6 bases remained unmatched. This CDR3 is built from 13 residues. The protocol was immunoSEQ multiplex PCR, while the TCRdb copy is restricted to in-frame clones and leaves out a portion. The sample carries over 200,000 clones, about 93% recorded once. This TCR came from a man aged 55 to 70 with COVID-19, enrolled during active disease. The chain has TRBV7-9 and TRBJ2-7, with TRBD1 matching over 7 bases. Material for sequencing was peripheral blood. The CDR3 nucleotides read TGTGCCAGCAGCTTTGCAGGGACAGTTGAGCAGTACTTC. Translated: CASSFAGTVEQYF.